These 14 T cell receptor beta chains originate from one sample sequenced in a study of blood T cell repertoires in COVID-19. Clones were sequenced by immunoSEQ multiplex PCR, and TCRdb holds only the in-frame ones, with some missing. The sample lists some 42,000 clones, about three quarters occurring once. The source material was peripheral blood. The receptor set was obtained from a woman in her seventies with acute or convalescent COVID-19.

This clone has a handful of counts. The CDR3 reads CASSYSNRGFTEKLFF. CDR3 DNA: TGTGCCAGCAGTTACTCGAACAGGGGGTTTACTGAAAAACTGTTTTTT. The chain uses TRBV6-5 and TRBJ1-4; the match to TRBD1 covers 8 bases. The CDR3 spans 16 residues. Germline V gene lookup returns CDR1 MNHEY and CDR2 SVGAGI. The ends lost 0 bases at V and 7 bases at J; junction bases unmatched: 7.

V gene TRBV28 combines with J gene TRBJ1-5; possibly TRBD1 for D (6 bases). V lost 5 bases, J lost 2 bases, and 10 bases lay in between. The CDR3 has 14 residues. CDR1 and CDR2 (germline): MDHEN, SYDVKM. This chain's CDR3 is CASSIPGGNQPQHF. The CDR3 DNA reads TGTGCCAGCAGTATACCAGGGGGCAATCAGCCCCAGCATTTT.

The CDR3 DNA sequence: TGTGCCACCTCGGACAGATCCTATGGCTACACCTTC. Translation: CATSDRSYGYTF. The chain has TRBV19 and TRBJ1-2; D might be TRBD1 (6 bases). CDR1 and CDR2 from the germline V gene are LNHDA and SQIVND (reference sequence). CDR3 length: 12 amino acids. Trimming took 10 bases from V and 4 from J, leaving 13 bases between them.

In its sample, this clone was seen a few times. J is TRBJ1-6 and V is TRBV6-2 or TRBV6-3, with 7 bases identical to TRBD1. Losses at the gene ends were 0 bases for V and 7 bases for J; bases not matched to a gene: 3. Germline assignment: CDR1 MNHEY and CDR2 SVGEGT. This CDR3 is 15 amino acids long. The CDR3 protein is CASSYSGTANSPLHF. The CDR3 nucleotides read TGTGCCAGCAGTTACTCGGGGACAGCGAATTCACCCCTCCACTTT.

This chain uses TRBV15 with TRBJ1-5, with no clear D. Trimming removed 0 bases at V and 4 bases at J, with 7 bases between. CDR3 length equals 14 residues. Germline V gene data show CDR1 as LNHNV and CDR2 as YYDKDF (reference sequence). The CDR3 DNA follows: TGTGCCACCAGCAGAGATGACGGGAATCAGCCCCAGCATTTT. It encodes CATSRDDGNQPQHF.

The chain combines TRBV2 with TRBJ2-7, with D possibly matching TRBD1 (5 bases). There are 13 residues in the CDR3. Germline values: CDR1 SNHLY, CDR2 FYNNEI. The germline V and J ends were trimmed by 3 bases and 6 bases, with 12 bases remaining between them. The CDR3 DNA sequence: TGTGCCAGCAGTGATTTTGGTAGGGGCGAGCAGTACTTC. This codes for CASSDFGRGEQYF.

By its share, this clone is large (0.1 to 1%). Other DNA sequences in the same sample also yield this CDR3. The V gene is TRBV2, the J gene TRBJ1-5, with D unclear. The V end was cut by 5 bases, the J end by 1 base, with 9 bases between. Germline-derived CDR1 and CDR2 are SNHLY and FYNNEI. The CDR3 contains 14 residues. The CDR3 here is CASSRSGSNQPQHF. The CDR3 DNA is TGTGCCAGCAGTCGTTCAGGCAGCAATCAGCCCCAGCATTTT.

A word on this clone: One end of the junction is discordant with germline, which a read error may explain. Additional DNA sequences in this sample encode the identical CDR3. The chain links TRBV3-1 (or the pseudogene TRBV3-2) to TRBJ1-1; 8 bases map to TRBD1. The CDR3 is made up of 14 amino acids. Looked up from germline, CDR1 is LGHDT and CDR2 is YNNKEL (reference sequence). In nucleotides, the CDR3 is TGTGCTAGCAGCCCACGATCAGGGGGCGCTGAAGCTTTCTTT. This gives the protein CASSPRSGGAEAFF.

This clone was detected once. The rearrangement joins TRBV28 to TRBJ1-4, with 11 nucleotides matching TRBD1. V lost 8 bases to trimming and J lost 8 bases; unmatched junction nucleotides: 1. Germline lookup yields CDR1 MDHEN and CDR2 SYDVKM. CDR3 length: 12 residues. In nucleotides, the CDR3 is TGTGCCAGCCGGACAGGGGGCGAAAAACTGTTTTTT. The encoded protein is CASRTGGEKLFF.

The rearrangement joins TRBV5-4 to TRBJ1-2; no clear D. The germline CDR1 and CDR2 sequences are SGHNT and YYREEE (reference sequence). V was trimmed by 4 bases and J by 2 bases, leaving 15 bases between them. The CDR3 sequence is 15 residues long. The CDR3 sequence: CASSPQRSWNYGYTF. Here the CDR3 DNA reads TGTGCCAGCAGCCCGCAGAGGAGTTGGAACTATGGCTACACCTTC.

The gene calls are TRBV5-1 and TRBJ2-1, with TRBD2 as a possible D gene (5 bases). The V end was cut by 4 bases, the J end by 0 bases, with 14 bases between. CDR1 and CDR2 (germline): SGHRS, YFSETQ. This CDR3 contains 16 residues. The CDR3 nucleotides are TGCGCCAGCAGCAGCGGCGATACTCGCTCCTACAATGAGCAGTTCTTC. As protein: CASSSGDTRSYNEQFF.

V is TRBV7-2 and J is TRBJ1-2, with D perhaps matching TRBD1 (5 bases). Germline-derived CDR1 and CDR2 are SGHTA and FQGNSA. The CDR3 has 16 amino acids. Trimming removed 5 bases at V and 2 bases at J, with 18 bases between. The CDR3 here is CASSPPWGGANYGYTF. The CDR3 DNA sequence: TGTGCCAGCAGCCCCCCCTGGGGAGGGGCCAACTATGGCTACACCTTC.

This sequence joins TRBV15 and TRBJ1-3; D unresolved. CDR1 is LNHNV, CDR2 YYDKDF, per germline (reference sequence). Trimming removed 0 bases from V and 6 bases from J, with 12 bases in between. This CDR3 is 15 amino acids long. In DNA, the CDR3 is TGTGCCACCAGCAGAGATCCGGGGTCAGAAAACACCATATATTTT. Amino acid sequence: CATSRDPGSENTIYF.

The chain recombines TRBV12-5 with TRBJ1-1; D perhaps matches TRBD1 (5 bases). This CDR3 spans 13 amino acids. Trimming stripped 4 bases from V and 7 bases from J, with 13 bases between. Germline CDR1 is LGHNT and CDR2 is FRNRAP. For the CDR3, the DNA is TGTGCTAGTGGTTCACAGGTGATCAATGAAGCTTTCTTT. Its translation: CASGSQVINEAFF. The full variable domain, in which reference TRBV12-5 and TRBJ1-1 provide the parts outside the CDR3, is DARVTQTPRHKVTEMGQEVTMRCQPILGHNTVFWYRQTMMQGLELLAYFRNRAPLDDSGMPKDRFSAEMPDATLATLKIQPSEPRDSAVYFCASGSQVINEAFFGQGTRLTVV.